This is a list of T cell receptor beta chains from one sample in a study of blood T cell repertoires in COVID-19. The protocol was immunoSEQ multiplex PCR, while the TCRdb copy is restricted to in-frame clones and leaves out a portion. Of 180,000 or so clones detected, about 85% appear once; the ten largest clones hold roughly 9.8%. The sample consisted of peripheral blood. The source of these receptors is an elderly woman with acute or convalescent COVID-19. The CDR3 runs from the conserved cysteine through the conserved F or W. Size tells how often a clone was seen (once, few, many) or the class of an expanded clone, and some rows leave it out.

v_gene,j_gene,len,abundance,CDR3aa
TRBV27,TRBJ1-2,16,few,CASSLLSGPGNYGYTF
TRBV2,TRBJ2-3,15,-,CASSYGRGPTDTQYF
TRBV7-9,TRBJ1-4,14,few,CASSFRTGNEKLFF
TRBV18,TRBJ1-1,14,-,CASSSGQGGTEAFF
TRBV18,TRBJ2-2,16,-,CASSPLAGDLTGELFF
TRBV24-1,TRBJ2-3,14,-,CATSAAEFTDTQYF
TRBV6-1,TRBJ1-2,17,once,CASSEGGRLIANYGYTF
TRBV11-2,TRBJ2-5,19,-,CASSPPATSGGINAETQYF
TRBV30,TRBJ2-3,16,-,CAWSVGGRGSTDTQYF
TRBV7-6,TRBJ2-1,15,-,CASSLVAGAYNEQFF
TRBV9,TRBJ1-6,14,many,CASSKGGSDSPLHF
TRBV6-5,TRBJ1-6,15,-,CASRTGSSYNSPLHF
TRBV19,TRBJ2-7,14,-,CASAGQVSSYEQYF
TRBV18,TRBJ2-7,16,-,CASSPGEGRGTYEQYF
TRBV19,TRBJ2-2,16,-,CASSMDRGRITGELFF
TRBV11-2,TRBJ2-7,15,-,CASSYGLAHTYEQYF
TRBV13,TRBJ1-1,15,-,CASSSMGTANTEAFF
TRBV29-1,TRBJ1-4,14,-,CSVEWQGVGEKLFF
TRBV11-2,TRBJ2-1,15,once,CASSDLAGGSYEQFF
TRBV6-5,TRBJ2-7,15,-,CASSYLAGISYEQYF
TRBV11-2,TRBJ1-6,16,-,CASSLRATGYNSPLHF
TRBV27,TRBJ1-1,13,once,CASSHSRGTEAFF
TRBV6-5,TRBJ2-6,15,-,CASSYVSSGANVLTF
TRBV5-6,TRBJ2-7,14,-,CASSRAGGSYEQYF
TRBV7-2,TRBJ2-1,16,-,CASSSRLAGVSNEQFF
TRBV5-1,TRBJ1-3,15,-,CASSSTGSTGNTIYF
TRBV29-1,TRBJ2-5,12,-,CSVNRVMKTQYF
TRBV30,TRBJ1-1,13,few,CAWTQQGNTEAFF
TRBV9,TRBJ1-2,13,-,CASSVEQGYGYTF
TRBV2,TRBJ2-6,18,-,CASSEGVGPTPGANVLTF
TRBV9,TRBJ2-2,12,-,CASTLNTGELFF
TRBV9,TRBJ2-7,16,-,CASSPMGGGILYEQYF
TRBV5-7,TRBJ2-7,16,-,CASSLVWTGITYEQYF
TRBV9,TRBJ2-2,15,-,CASSSGQGNTGELFF
TRBV5-4,TRBJ1-2,15,-,CASSWDSGANYGYTF
TRBV4-1,TRBJ1-1,16,-,CASSQGPGHSNTEAFF
TRBV21-1,TRBJ2-7,18,once,CASKDRLLTTTTSYEQYF
TRBV7-2,TRBJ2-5,15,-,CASSPGQGRGETQYF
TRBV15,TRBJ2-7,15,-,CATSRPGQGTYEQYF
TRBV5-8,TRBJ2-5,13,-,CASRAGYQETQYF
TRBV15,TRBJ1-3,13,-,CATSRDQGNTIYF
TRBV5-1,TRBJ1-1,13,-,CASARTENTEAFF
TRBV7-2,TRBJ2-1,15,-,CASSLSGLAGIEQFF
TRBV11-3,TRBJ2-7,13,-,CASSLGAQREQYF
TRBV6-4,TRBJ1-2,19,-,CASSGSFSAIGTGSGGYTF
TRBV7-2,TRBJ1-5,15,-,CASSLGAGPNQPQHF